One and the same sample provided the 7 T cell receptor beta chains below, sequenced in a study of CD8 T cells in Susac syndrome. When the RNA was reverse transcribed, random hexamers were used with an input of 0.5 to 1 ug. TCRdb analysed the immunoSEQ multiplex PCR reads with MiXCR anew, one entry per CDR3 protein. The data show some 94,000 distinct CDR3 sequences, around 94% seen once. Sequencing input: CD4+ T cells from PBMCs. The receptors were sampled from a human donor with Susac syndrome.

CDR3 coding DNA: TGCGCCAGCAGCTTGGACGGACAGAGCAATCAGCCCCAGCATTTT. It translates to CASSLDGQSNQPQHF. V usage is TRBV5-1 and J usage is TRBJ1-5; D perhaps matches TRBD1 (6 bases). Trimming stripped 0 bases from V and 1 base from J, with 8 bases between. Looked up from germline, CDR1 is SGHRS and CDR2 is YFSETQ. CDR3 length: 15 residues.

V usage is TRBV6-5 and J usage is TRBJ2-3, with D uncertain. Trimming took 2 bases from V and 0 from J, leaving 6 bases between them. The CDR3 runs to 14 residues. Germline values: CDR1 MNHEY, CDR2 SVGAGI. The CDR3 DNA is TGTGCCAGCAGTTACGTGGGAAGCACAGATACGCAGTATTTT. It codes for CASSYVGSTDTQYF.

The J gene is TRBJ2-1, the V gene TRBV19; D is perhaps TRBD2 (6 bases). The germline V and J ends were trimmed by 4 bases and 6 bases, with 16 bases remaining between them. Germline V gene sequence: CDR1 LNHDA, CDR2 SQIVND (reference sequence). This CDR3 is built from 15 residues. The CDR3 bases are TGTGCCAGTAGTAACTCGAGGAGGGGTTCCAATGAGCAGTTCTTC. Amino acid sequence: CASSNSRRGSNEQFF.

This clonotype was seen a single time. This chain connects TRBV4-1 to TRBJ1-3, with D tentatively TRBD1 (5 bases). The V and J ends lost 5 bases and 2 bases respectively, with 13 bases between them. From germline, CDR1 is MGHRA and CDR2 YSYEKL. The CDR3 loop spans 15 amino acids. For the CDR3, the DNA is TGCGCCAGCAGCATAGTGCAGGGAGCTGGAAACACCATATATTTT. Translation: CASSIVQGAGNTIYF.

The chain joins TRBV19 to TRBJ2-5; no reliable D call. Germline V lookup: CDR1 LNHDA, CDR2 SQIVND (reference sequence). CDR3 size: 13 residues. The ends were cut back, 0 bases at V and 5 bases at J, with 7 bases in the middle. CDR3 coding DNA: TGTGCCAGTAGTATAGACGGGTGGGAGACCCAGTACTTC. The encoded protein is CASSIDGWETQYF. The full variable domain, in which reference TRBV19 and TRBJ2-5 provide the parts outside the CDR3, is DGGITQSPKYLFRKEGQNVTLSCEQNLNHDAMYWYRQDPGQGLRLIYYSQIVNDFQKGDIAEGYSVSREKKESFPLTVTSAQKNPTAFYLCASSIDGWETQYFGPGTRLLVL.

CDR3 sequence (DNA): TGTGCCAGCATCGGAACAGAGGGTTCACCTGAGCAGTTCTTC. It translates to CASIGTEGSPEQFF. The gene calls are TRBV2 and TRBJ2-1; D is possibly TRBD2 (5 bases). Between the trimmed V and J ends, which lost 7 bases and 9 bases, there was a span of 19 bases. Looked up from germline, CDR1 is SNHLY and CDR2 is FYNNEI. CDR3 length: 14 residues.

This chain connects TRBV7-2 to TRBJ2-5; D possibly matches TRBD1 or TRBD2 (6 bases each). Looked up from germline, CDR1 is SGHTA and CDR2 is FQGNSA. V lost 6 bases to trimming and J lost 7 bases, with 24 bases between them. This CDR3 is built from 16 residues. CDR3 nucleotides: TGTGCCAGCAGTTATGCTGTCGGGGGCGGTGATCTGACCCAGTACTTC. It translates to CASSYAVGGGDLTQYF.